This T cell receptor (beta chain) stems from a study of shared T cell receptors in the human thymus. This clone showed up just a few times. TCRdb's table, derived via immunoSEQ multiplex PCR, lists solely in-frame clones and lacks some. The sample lists roughly 560,000 clones, approximately 80% seen once, with less than 0.015% in the top ten. The length of the CDR3 is 18 residues. Unmatched junction bases numbered 17, after V lost 4 bases and J lost 3 bases. Germline CDR1 is SGHAT and CDR2 is FQNNGV. These data were also reused for a study on human thymus T cells. As reported in that work: Each of the donors was a healthy Finnish infant who was undergoing open corrective cardiac surgery for congenital heart defects. Thymic tissue was derived from resections collected during corrective heart surgery. Thymic and blood repertoires appeared to carry a bias in their V and J gene usage. Unrelated individuals reportedly shared highly overlapping thymic TCR repertoires.

This clonotype was obtained from a boy younger than two with a congenital heart defect. The chain uses TRBV11-2 and TRBJ2-7; TRBD2 matches at 8 bases. Sequenced input: thymocytes. In nucleotides, the CDR3 is TGTGCCAGCAGCTCACACCCCCCCAGCGGGAGTGCCCTCTACGAGCAGTACTTC. Translated, it gives CASSSHPPSGSALYEQYF.